The 22 T cell receptor beta chains below were found in one sample sequenced in a study of shared clonotypes between healthy human individuals. Naive CD8 cells were CD45RO-negative, positively selected for CCR7, excluding terminally differentiated effector memory CD45RA+ cells. Assay used: immunoSEQ multiplex PCR; TCRdb lists only in-frame clones, some missing. The sample includes about 2.1 million clones, 85% to 95% of them seen just once. The sample was naive CD8+ T cells from PBMCs. These receptors came from a man younger than 35 in good health. Some clones in this sample may be carry-over from other donors' samples.

The V call is TRBV4-3, the J call TRBJ2-1; TRBD2 might be the D (6 bases). V was shortened by 5 bases and J by 6 bases, with 14 bases between the two germline ends. The germline V gene encodes CDR1 LGHNA and CDR2 YSLEER. CDR3 length equals 14 residues. The CDR3 DNA sequence: TGCGCCAGCAGCGAGGGACTCCCTGGCAATGAGCAGTTCTTC. It is translated as CASSEGLPGNEQFF.

The chain links TRBV27 to TRBJ2-1, with no clear D. The V end lost 0 bases, the J end lost 7 bases, and 7 bases lay between the germline ends. The CDR3 sequence is 13 residues long. Germline CDR1 reads MNHEY; CDR2 reads SMNVEV (reference sequence). CDR3 sequence reads: CASSLSTPNEQFF. The CDR3 DNA sequence: TGTGCCAGCAGTTTATCGACACCGAATGAGCAGTTCTTC.

The chain is built from TRBV28 and TRBJ1-1; D uncertain. V dropped 5 bases and J dropped 5 bases, with 18 bases sitting between them. Germline V gene data show CDR1 as MDHEN and CDR2 as SYDVKM. The CDR3 loop spans 15 amino acids. CDR3 sequence reads: CASSAPTRAVTEAFF. The CDR3 DNA follows: TGTGCCAGCAGTGCCCCTACCCGGGCGGTTACTGAAGCTTTCTTT.

The genes are TRBV29-1 and TRBJ2-6; D assignment may be TRBD1 or TRBD2 (7 bases each). Per the germline V gene, CDR1 is SQVTM and CDR2 is ANQGSEA. This CDR3 spans 18 amino acids. V was trimmed by 3 bases and J by 0 bases, leaving 18 bases between them. The CDR3 loop reads CSVEVYRGGDSGANVLTF. CDR3 nucleotide sequence: TGCAGCGTTGAGGTATACAGGGGAGGGGACTCTGGGGCCAACGTCCTGACTTTC. The variable domain in full, completed from reference TRBV29-1 and TRBJ2-6, reads SAVISQKPSRDICQRGTSLTIQCQVDSQVTMMFWYRQQPGQSLTLIATANQGSEATYESGFVIDKFPISRPNLTFSTLTVSNMSPEDSSIYLCSVEVYRGGDSGANVLTFGAGSRLTVL.

The chain recombines TRBV4-1 with TRBJ2-1; maybe TRBD2 (6 bases). Trimming took off 7 bases at V and 2 bases at J, with 18 bases between the two ends. Germline-derived CDR1 and CDR2 are MGHRA and YSYEKL. CDR3 size: 16 residues. Here the CDR3 DNA reads TGCGCCAGCAAAAGACTTCCGGGACTCACCTACAATGAGCAGTTCTTC. Residues: CASKRLPGLTYNEQFF.

The genes are TRBV10-3 and TRBJ2-7, with D unclear. Germline V lookup: CDR1 ENHRY, CDR2 SYGVKD. Trimming cost V 6 bases and J 6 bases, with 18 bases left between them. CDR3 size: 14 residues. Written as DNA, the CDR3 is TGTGCCATCAGCGCAATTACTATGGGTTCCGAGCAGTACTTC. Residues: CAISAITMGSEQYF.

This chain uses TRBV11-2 with TRBJ2-5; D is uncertain. The J call may be wrong; the DNA end is better matched by TRBJ2-7. This CDR3 region has 14 residues. Germline assignment: CDR1 SGHAT and CDR2 FQNNGV. CDR3 bases: TGTGCCAGCAGCTTAGTTGGCAGATCCTACGAGCAGTACTTC. Encoded protein: CASSLVGRSYEQYF.

J is TRBJ2-2 and V is TRBV9; TRBD2 matches 9 bases. The ends lost 4 bases at V and 5 bases at J; junction bases unmatched: 9. Germline values: CDR1 SGDLS, CDR2 YYNGEE. The CDR3 spans 16 residues. The CDR3 sequence is CASSSAGTSWTGELFF. The DNA of the CDR3 is TGTGCCAGCAGCTCAGCGGGGACTAGCTGGACCGGGGAGCTGTTTTTT. Drawing the rest from reference TRBV9 and TRBJ2-2, the complete variable domain is DSGVTQTPKHLITATGQRVTLRCSPRSGDLSVYWYQQSLDQGLQFLIQYYNGEERAKGNILERFSAQQFPDLHSELNLSSLELGDSALYFCASSSAGTSWTGELFFGEGSRLTVL.

The chain recombines TRBV7-9 with TRBJ2-7; D may correspond to TRBD1 or TRBD2 (5 bases each). CDR3 length equals 15 residues. Germline V lookup: CDR1 SEHNR, CDR2 FQNEAQ (reference sequence). The V gene lost 5 bases and the J gene lost 5 bases, with 19 bases spanning the gap. The CDR3 nucleotides are TGTGCCAGCAGCCTGGGGGTGGCCCAGGGCCACGAGCAGTACTTC. Residues: CASSLGVAQGHEQYF.

The count of this clone is one. The genes are TRBV9 and TRBJ2-1; 8 bases map to TRBD1. V was clipped by 0 bases and J by 8 bases; unmatched bases: 4. Germline V CDR1 and CDR2: SGDLS, YYNGEE. This CDR3 is 14 amino acids long. This CDR3 reads CASSVGGRGHEQFF. The CDR3 region has the DNA TGTGCCAGCAGCGTAGGAGGCAGGGGGCATGAGCAGTTCTTC.

This clone was observed a few times. The chain uses TRBV7-2 and TRBJ1-3; 7 bases are shared with TRBD1. Germline-derived CDR1 and CDR2 are SGHTA and FQGNSA. This CDR3 has 16 residues. Trimming cost V 5 bases and J 2 bases; bases outside gene matches: 9. DNA for the CDR3: TGTGCCAGCAGCCGCACGCAAACAGGGGCTGGAAACACCATATATTTT. It codes for CASSRTQTGAGNTIYF.

V gene TRBV10-3 combines with J gene TRBJ2-3; 11 bases match TRBD2. CDR1 ENHRY and CDR2 SYGVKD come from the germline V gene. J was trimmed by 4 bases and V by 5 bases; bases with no gene match: 8. CDR3 length: 16 residues. The CDR3: CAISSTSGIISDTQYF. DNA for the CDR3: TGTGCCATCAGTTCGACTAGCGGGATTATATCAGATACGCAGTATTTT.

This rearrangement joins TRBV5-6 to TRBJ2-1, with 8 bases that match TRBD2. This CDR3 spans 15 amino acids. The germline gives CDR1 SGHDT, CDR2 YYEEEE. V lost 1 base and J lost 6; bases outside the gene matches: 6. This CDR3 reads CASSLNLAGPNEQFF. The CDR3 nucleotides read TGTGCCAGCAGCTTGAATCTAGCGGGCCCCAATGAGCAGTTCTTC.

The chain employs TRBV5-1 and TRBJ2-7; TRBD2 is a possible D gene (6 bases). CDR1 is SGHRS and CDR2 is YFSETQ in the germline V gene. The length of the CDR3 is 15 residues. Trimming removed 1 base at V and 7 bases at J, with 18 bases between. In DNA, the CDR3 is TGCGCCAGCAGCTTGCCGGGAGAATTGATAGGGGAGCAGTACTTC. Protein product: CASSLPGELIGEQYF. Drawing the rest from reference TRBV5-1 and TRBJ2-7, the complete variable domain is KAGVTQTPRYLIKTRGQQVTLSCSPISGHRSVSWYQQTPGQGLQFLFEYFSETQRNKGNFPGRFSGRQFSNSRSEMNVSTLELGDSALYLCASSLPGELIGEQYFGPGTRLTVT.

The chain joins TRBV19 to TRBJ2-1; D gene ambiguous. The germline V and J ends were trimmed by 6 bases and 2 bases, with 8 bases remaining between them. Per germline, CDR1 LNHDA and CDR2 SQIVND (reference sequence). CDR3 size: 13 residues. The CDR3 DNA sequence: TGTGCCAGTAGGGACGGCGCCTACAATGAGCAGTTCTTC. It yields the protein CASRDGAYNEQFF.

The chain employs TRBV19 and TRBJ1-1; D may be TRBD1 (6 bases). Trimming removed 4 bases from V and 11 bases from J, with 23 bases in between. The germline V gene encodes CDR1 LNHDA and CDR2 SQIVND (reference sequence). The CDR3 has 15 residues. CDR3 sequence reads: CASSKRQENPLSAFF. In DNA form, the CDR3 reads TGTGCCAGTAGTAAACGACAGGAAAACCCGCTAAGTGCTTTCTTT.

The V gene is TRBV4-1, the J gene TRBJ1-4; D possibly corresponds to TRBD1 (5 bases). CDR1 is MGHRA and CDR2 is YSYEKL in the germline V gene. The CDR3 spans 18 residues. V lost 3 bases and J 10 bases, leaving 27 bases between the germline ends. The CDR3 spells CASSHDRLSPSLEAKLFF. The CDR3 nucleotides are TGCGCCAGCAGCCATGACAGACTATCCCCTTCCTTGGAGGCAAAACTGTTTTTT.

The genes are TRBV29-1 and TRBJ2-1, with 7 bases aligning to TRBD2. The CDR3 runs 14 residues. V lost 2 bases and J lost 3; bases outside the gene matches: 4. Germline CDR1 SQVTM, CDR2 ANQGSEA. The chain's CDR3 is CSVERLAVYNEQFF. The CDR3 coding sequence is TGCAGCGTTGAACGGCTAGCGGTCTACAATGAGCAGTTCTTC.

This sequence joins TRBV11-2 and TRBJ2-7; 8 nucleotides agree with TRBD1. V lost 5 bases, J lost 3 bases, and 9 bases stayed unmatched. The germline V gene encodes CDR1 SGHAT and CDR2 FQNNGV. This CDR3 has 15 amino acids. This CDR3 reads CASSPGGQGNYEQYF. The CDR3 DNA reads as TGTGCCAGCAGCCCGGGCGGACAGGGCAACTACGAGCAGTACTTC.

This chain uses TRBV28 with TRBJ1-2, with unresolved D. This CDR3 comprises 13 residues. The V and J ends lost 3 bases and 7 bases respectively, with 12 bases between them. Germline-derived CDR1 and CDR2 are MDHEN and SYDVKM. The CDR3 DNA is TGTGCCAGCAGTTTCGGAACTTCGGGTGGCTACACCTTC. Translated, it gives CASSFGTSGGYTF.

The chain links TRBV5-1 to TRBJ1-1; weak D call: TRBD1 (6 bases). Trimming took off 3 bases at V and 1 base at J, with 13 bases between the two ends. The CDR3 has 15 residues. Germline V CDR1 and CDR2: SGHRS, YFSETQ. In DNA form, the CDR3 reads TGCGCCAGCAGCTATTACAGGGTTCCGAACACTGAAGCTTTCTTT. Translating gives CASSYYRVPNTEAFF.

The chain employs TRBV28 and TRBJ2-2, with TRBD2 matching 8 bases. From germline, CDR1 is MDHEN and CDR2 SYDVKM. The CDR3 loop spans 15 amino acids. V lost 7 bases to trimming and J lost 4 bases; unmatched junction nucleotides: 8. The CDR3 protein is CASNPPGGRTGELFF. Written as DNA, the CDR3 is TGTGCCAGCAACCCCCCGGGGGGGCGCACCGGGGAGCTGTTTTTT. The full variable domain, completed using reference TRBV28 and TRBJ2-2, is DVKVTQSSRYLVKRTGEKVFLECVQDMDHENMFWYRQDPGLGLRLIYFSYDVKMKEKGDIPEGYSVSREKKERFSLILESASTNQTSMYLCASNPPGGRTGELFFGEGSRLTVL.